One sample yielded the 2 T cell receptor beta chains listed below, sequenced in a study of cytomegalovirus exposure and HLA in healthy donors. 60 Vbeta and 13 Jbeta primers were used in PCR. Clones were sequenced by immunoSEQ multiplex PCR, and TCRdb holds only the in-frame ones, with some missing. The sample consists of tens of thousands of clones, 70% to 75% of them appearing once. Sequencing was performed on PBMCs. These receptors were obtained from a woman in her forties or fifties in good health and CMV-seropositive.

The CDR3 region has the DNA TGTGCCTGGAGTGTCCTAAACACTGAAGCTTTCTTT. It translates to CAWSVLNTEAFF. The rearrangement joins TRBV30 to TRBJ1-1, with D unresolved. Germline V CDR1 and CDR2: GTSNPN, SVGIG (reference sequence). The CDR3 is 12 amino acids. The V end was cut by 0 bases, the J end by 2 bases, with 4 bases between.

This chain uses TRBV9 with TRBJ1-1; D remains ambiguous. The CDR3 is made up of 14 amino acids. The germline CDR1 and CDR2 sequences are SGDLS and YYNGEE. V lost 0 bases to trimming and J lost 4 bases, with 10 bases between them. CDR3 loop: CASSVVADSTEAFF. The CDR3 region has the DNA TGTGCCAGCAGCGTAGTCGCCGACTCCACTGAAGCTTTCTTT.